The 30 T cell receptor beta chains reported below all come from one sample, sequenced in a study of identical twins. TCRdb reprocessed the 5' RACE reads via MiXCR and lists one record per CDR3 protein. The table lists about 730,000 distinct CDR3 sequences, about 20% of them singletons. The sample was also linked to a second study, of T cells expressing NK-cell markers.

The specimen was PBMCs. The receptor source for this set is a young woman in good health.

The chain recombines TRBV10-3 with TRBJ2-3, with D possibly matching TRBD2 (6 bases). The CDR3 has 16 residues. V lost 3 bases and J lost 6, with 19 bases in between. The germline V gene has CDR1 ENHRY and CDR2 SYGVKD. The CDR3 loop is CAISDPGLGGEDTQYF. For the CDR3, the DNA is TGTGCCATCAGTGACCCGGGGCTTGGCGGGGAGGATACGCAGTATTTT.

The V gene is TRBV5-1, the J gene TRBJ2-1; D possibly corresponds to TRBD2 (6 bases). Germline V gene data show CDR1 as SGHRS and CDR2 as YFSETQ. The CDR3 runs 13 residues. V lost 4 bases to trimming and J lost 6 bases, with 11 bases between them. The CDR3 nucleotides are TGCGCCAGCAGCGCTCGGGGACTCAATGAGCAGTTCTTC. Translation gives CASSARGLNEQFF.

CDR3 bases: TGTGCCAGCAGCGCGGCGACTAGCGGGAGGGCGTACGAGCAGTACTTC. This translates into CASSAATSGRAYEQYF. The J gene is TRBJ2-7, the V gene TRBV13; TRBD2 matches 14 bases. CDR1 and CDR2 from the germline V gene are PRHDT and FYEKMQ (reference sequence). V dropped 5 bases and J dropped 4; count of bases not matched to a gene: 7. The CDR3 loop spans 16 amino acids.

The table lists this clonotype with a few counts. The J gene is TRBJ2-1, the V gene TRBV12-3 or TRBV12-4; TRBD1 might be the D (5 bases). The CDR3 has 13 residues. V shed 6 bases and J shed 9 bases, with 15 bases lying between them. The CDR3 region is CASSPGISAEQFF. The CDR3 region has the DNA TGTGCCAGCAGCCCAGGGATCTCGGCTGAGCAGTTCTTC.

The genes are TRBV7-9 and TRBJ2-5; TRBD2 might be the D (8 bases). CDR1 is SEHNR and CDR2 is FQNEAQ in the germline V gene (reference sequence). The CDR3 covers 15 residues. Between the trimmed V and J ends, which lost 5 bases and 5 bases, there was a span of 18 bases. In nucleotides, the CDR3 is TGTGCCAGCAGCCCCCAGGGGGGACTAGAGGAGACCCAGTACTTC. Protein sequence: CASSPQGGLEETQYF.

Turning to this clonotype: Given a much more abundant clone one base away, this may be a read error. The V call is TRBV11-3, the J call TRBJ2-7; maybe TRBD2 (6 bases). Deletions cut 3 bases from V and 6 bases from J, with 9 bases between. Per germline, CDR1 SGHNT and CDR2 YENEEA. The length of the CDR3 is 12 residues. The CDR3 is CASSFAGSEQYF. The CDR3 region has the DNA TGTGCCAGCAGCTTTGCGGGGAGCGAGCAGTACTTC.

V gene TRBV29-1 combines with J gene TRBJ1-1, with TRBD1 matching 7 bases. The V segment lost 7 bases and the J segment 4 bases; nucleotides outside the gene matches: 6. Germline lookup yields CDR1 SQVTM and CDR2 ANQGSEA. The CDR3 length is 12 residues. This chain's CDR3 is CSAWTGGTEAFF. The CDR3 DNA reads as TGCAGCGCCTGGACAGGAGGCACTGAAGCTTTCTTT.

The chain employs TRBV29-1 and TRBJ1-1; 8 nucleotides line up with TRBD1. Germline lookup yields CDR1 SQVTM and CDR2 ANQGSEA. The J segment lost 7 bases and the V segment lost 6 bases, leaving 4 bases of the junction unmatched. This CDR3 is 11 amino acids long. The CDR3 is CSVHGQGEAFF. As DNA, the CDR3 is TGCAGCGTACACGGACAGGGTGAAGCTTTCTTT.

This clonotype was observed a handful of times. V usage is TRBV20-1 and J usage is TRBJ2-5; tentatively, D is TRBD1 (6 bases). The germline V gene has CDR1 DFQATT and CDR2 SNEGSKA (reference sequence). Trimming removed 5 bases from V and 5 bases from J, with 15 bases in between. There are 13 residues in the CDR3. CDR3 bases: TGCAGTGCTGTACTACAGGGTGGGGAGACCCAGTACTTC. As protein: CSAVLQGGETQYF.

V gene TRBV10-3 combines with J gene TRBJ2-3; 7 positions match TRBD2. Germline V gives CDR1 ENHRY, CDR2 SYGVKD. The CDR3 sequence is 14 residues long. V shed 5 bases, J shed 5 bases, and the junction held 7 bases outside the gene matches. The CDR3 sequence: CAISSGGSRDTQYF. The CDR3, as DNA: TGTGCCATCAGTTCGGGGGGTTCGAGAGATACGCAGTATTTT.

The sample holds a few counts of this clonotype. The chain uses TRBV6-1 and TRBJ2-3; unclear D gene. Trimming removed 7 bases at V and 0 bases at J, with 11 bases between. This CDR3 is built from 14 residues. CDR1 and CDR2 (germline): MNHNS, SASEGT. The CDR3 region is CASMLSASTDTQYF. The CDR3, as DNA: TGTGCCAGCATGCTATCGGCGAGCACAGATACGCAGTATTTT.

The rearrangement links TRBV27 to TRBJ2-7, with D possibly being TRBD1 (6 bases). The germline gives CDR1 MNHEY, CDR2 SMNVEV (reference sequence). The CDR3 has 13 amino acids. Trimming removed 4 bases at V and 3 bases at J, with 10 bases between. In DNA, the CDR3 is TGTGCCAGCAGTTCAGGGGTCGACTACGAGCAGTACTTC. It is translated as CASSSGVDYEQYF.

A few counts support this clonotype. The rearrangement uses TRBV20-1 and TRBJ2-1; D not certain. Germline CDR1 is DFQATT and CDR2 is SNEGSKA (reference sequence). The CDR3 runs 12 residues. The V end lost 3 bases, the J end lost 6 bases, and 9 bases lay between the germline ends. The CDR3 loop reads CSARTATNEQFF. The CDR3 DNA reads as TGCAGTGCTAGGACCGCGACCAATGAGCAGTTCTTC.

For the CDR3, the DNA is TGTGCCTGGAGTGTAAAGGGGACAGATACGCAGTATTTT. Its translation: CAWSVKGTDTQYF. This chain connects TRBV30 to TRBJ2-3; maybe TRBD1 (5 bases). Germline V gives CDR1 GTSNPN, CDR2 SVGIG (reference sequence). V dropped 0 bases and J dropped 3 bases, with 7 bases sitting between them. This CDR3 has 13 amino acids.

This clonotype came up a few times. This chain joins TRBV5-1 and TRBJ1-1; D unclear. V was clipped by 2 bases and J by 2 bases, with 10 bases between them. The CDR3 sequence is 14 residues long. Germline V CDR1 and CDR2: SGHRS, YFSETQ. Written as DNA, the CDR3 is TGCGCCAGCAGCTTCGACCCGGTAAACACTGAAGCTTTCTTT. This translates into CASSFDPVNTEAFF.

The J gene is TRBJ1-1, the V gene TRBV29-1; 10 bases map to TRBD1. The CDR3 sequence is 14 residues long. Germline V gene sequence: CDR1 SQVTM, CDR2 ANQGSEA. The V segment lost 6 bases and the J segment 1 base; nucleotides outside the gene matches: 5. This CDR3 is CSVGQGGPNTEAFF. In nucleotides, the CDR3 is TGCAGCGTAGGACAGGGGGGCCCGAACACTGAAGCTTTCTTT.

This clonotype was seen a few times. The chain combines TRBV6-2 or TRBV6-3 with TRBJ1-5; TRBD1 agrees at 7 bases. Germline CDR1 is MNHEY and CDR2 is SVGEGT. The CDR3 length is 14 residues. The V and J ends lost 8 bases and 5 bases, in that order; junction bases with no gene match: 9. The CDR3 spells CASGNRGEDQPQHF. The CDR3 DNA follows: TGTGCCAGCGGAAACAGGGGTGAGGATCAGCCCCAGCATTTT.

The chain carries TRBV7-9 and TRBJ1-1; 12 bases are shared with TRBD1. Germline V gene data show CDR1 as SEHNR and CDR2 as FQNEAQ (reference sequence). The CDR3 contains 13 residues. With 3 bases clipped from V and 11 bases from J, the junction kept 4 bases outside the gene matches. As DNA, the CDR3 is TGTGCCAGCAGCTTGGGACAGGGGGCCTGGGCTTTCTTT. Translated, it gives CASSLGQGAWAFF. The whole variable domain, filled in from reference TRBV7-9 and TRBJ1-1, reads DTGVSQNPRHKITKRGQNVTFRCDPISEHNRLYWYRQTLGQGPEFLTYFQNEAQLEKSRLLSDRFSAERPKGSFSTLEIQRTEQGDSAMYLCASSLGQGAWAFFGQGTRLTVV.

The chain is built from TRBV12-3 or TRBV12-4 and TRBJ2-1; perhaps D is TRBD1 or TRBD2 (5 bases each). Trimming removed 5 bases from V and 5 bases from J, with 10 bases in between. CDR3 length equals 13 residues. The CDR3 region has the DNA TGTGCCAGCAGTGGGGACCAAAACAATGAGCAGTTCTTC. Translation gives CASSGDQNNEQFF.

This clonotype was seen a handful of times. The chain employs TRBV5-6 and TRBJ2-1; D ambiguous. CDR1 is SGHDT and CDR2 is YYEEEE in the germline V gene. Between the trimmed V and J ends, which lost 4 bases and 2 bases, there was a span of 16 bases. CDR3 length equals 16 residues. The CDR3 bases are TGTGCCAGCAGCCCACCGGGTGGCAAGGCCTACAATGAGCAGTTCTTC. Protein product: CASSPPGGKAYNEQFF.

This clonotype was found a few times. The V and J genes are TRBV10-1 and TRBJ2-7; unclear D gene. Germline CDR1 WNHNN, CDR2 SYGVQD (reference sequence). With 0 bases removed from V and 3 bases from J, the gap between germline ends came to 12 bases. The CDR3 is 15 residues long. In nucleotides, the CDR3 is TGCGCCAGCAGTGAGTCGGACCTCCCCTACTACGAGCAGTACTTC. This gives the protein CASSESDLPYYEQYF.

The J gene is TRBJ2-1, the V gene TRBV10-3, with D possibly being TRBD1 (6 bases). From germline, CDR1 is ENHRY and CDR2 SYGVKD. The CDR3 loop spans 13 amino acids. V was trimmed by 4 bases and J by 8 bases, leaving 12 bases between them. The CDR3 spells CAISGGQAHEQFF. The CDR3 nucleotides are TGTGCCATCAGTGGGGGGCAGGCCCATGAGCAGTTCTTC.

This clonotype has ten or more counts. V gene TRBV29-1 combines with J gene TRBJ2-1; D is undetermined. Trimming shortened V by 8 bases and J by 0 bases, and 14 bases separated the two germline ends. This CDR3 is 14 amino acids long. Germline values: CDR1 SQVTM, CDR2 ANQGSEA. CDR3 protein: CSLKEGSSYNEQFF. DNA for the CDR3: TGCAGCCTTAAGGAAGGTAGCTCCTACAATGAGCAGTTCTTC.

The chain has TRBV4-3 and TRBJ2-1; either TRBD1 or TRBD2 may fit D (5 bases each). The V end was cut by 4 bases, the J end by 9 bases, with 13 bases between. CDR3 size: 13 residues. The germline V gene encodes CDR1 LGHNA and CDR2 YSLEER. The CDR3 DNA reads as TGCGCCAGCAGCCTAGGGTTGGGGACTGAGCAGTTCTTC. Protein product: CASSLGLGTEQFF.

The V and J genes are TRBV20-1 and TRBJ2-5; no firm D call. V was cut by 0 bases and J by 4 bases, with 15 bases left in between. Germline V gene lookup returns CDR1 DFQATT and CDR2 SNEGSKA (reference sequence). The CDR3 extends over 15 amino acids. The CDR3: CSARDPAASSETQYF. In DNA form, the CDR3 reads TGCAGTGCTAGAGACCCCGCGGCTTCGTCAGAGACCCAGTACTTC.

The chain links TRBV20-1 to TRBJ2-5; D is unclear. The CDR3 covers 13 residues. Germline CDR1 and CDR2: DFQATT and SNEGSKA (reference sequence). V was trimmed by 0 bases and J by 0 bases, leaving 5 bases between them. The CDR3 DNA follows: TGCAGTGCTAGAGATTCGGACCAAGAGACCCAGTACTTC. Encoded protein: CSARDSDQETQYF.

This chain uses TRBV7-8 with TRBJ1-6, with D possibly matching TRBD1 (5 bases). V was trimmed by 5 bases and J by 7 bases, leaving 15 bases between them. The CDR3 runs 15 residues. Per the germline V gene, CDR1 is SGHVS and CDR2 is FQNEAQ. CDR3 sequence: CASSPNSGGNSPLHF. The CDR3 DNA reads as TGTGCCAGCAGCCCTAACTCCGGGGGAAATTCACCCCTCCACTTT.

This clonotype was seen repeatedly, ten times or more. The chain employs TRBV20-1 and TRBJ2-2; D is perhaps TRBD2 (5 bases). There are 12 residues in the CDR3. Germline-derived CDR1 and CDR2 are DFQATT and SNEGSKA (reference sequence). Trimming took 0 bases from V and 6 from J, leaving 5 bases between them. The CDR3 DNA is TGCAGTGCTAGAGAGGGAGCCGGGGAGCTGTTTTTT. It codes for CSAREGAGELFF.

This clonotype has just one count. The junction departs from germline at one end; a sequencing error may be responsible. This chain joins TRBV12-3 or TRBV12-4 and TRBJ2-1; 7 bases map to TRBD1. The CDR3 has 12 amino acids. CDR3 region: CANRDRDNEQFF. CDR3 sequence (DNA): TGTGCCAACAGAGACAGGGACAACGAGCAGTTCTTC.

This chain joins TRBV3-1 and TRBJ1-2; D gene ambiguous. The CDR3 loop spans 14 amino acids. Germline values: CDR1 LGHDT, CDR2 YNNKEL (reference sequence). V was trimmed by 2 bases and J by 3 bases, leaving 10 bases between them. CDR3 bases: TGTGCCAGCAGCCAATTAAGTCGGTACTATGGCTACACCTTC. Translation gives CASSQLSRYYGYTF.